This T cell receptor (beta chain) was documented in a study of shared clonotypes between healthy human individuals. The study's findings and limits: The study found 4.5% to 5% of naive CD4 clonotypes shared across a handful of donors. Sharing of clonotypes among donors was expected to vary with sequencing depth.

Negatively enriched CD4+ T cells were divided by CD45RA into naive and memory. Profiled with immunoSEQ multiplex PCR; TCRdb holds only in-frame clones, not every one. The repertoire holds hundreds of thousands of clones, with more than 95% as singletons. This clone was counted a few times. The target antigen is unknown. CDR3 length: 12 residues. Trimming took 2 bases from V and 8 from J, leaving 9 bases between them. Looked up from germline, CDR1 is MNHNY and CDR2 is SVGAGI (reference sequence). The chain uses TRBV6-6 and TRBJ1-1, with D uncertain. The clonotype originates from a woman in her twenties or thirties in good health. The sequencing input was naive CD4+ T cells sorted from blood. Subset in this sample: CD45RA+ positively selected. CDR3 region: CASSYPLEEAFF. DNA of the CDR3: TGTGCCAGCAGTTACCCCCTAGAGGAAGCTTTCTTT.